This T cell receptor beta chain was captured by sequencing in a study of spatial heterogeneity in lung cancer (dated 2019 in TCRdb). Concerning the study at large: More beta-chain than alpha-chain transcripts were consistently detected, likely reflecting higher beta-chain transcript abundance. In the raw uncorrected reads, each unique combination of TCR and UMI appeared on average more than ten times. In non-small cell lung cancer, the study quantitatively compared TCR alpha and beta repertoires across several tumor regions, matched nontumor lung, and blood. Nonsynonymous mutation counts, determined by whole-exome sequencing of tumor tissue, were related to TCR repertoire features. Both alpha and beta chains were TCR-sequenced in hundreds of tumor regions, 64 matched nontumor lung samples and 55 to 60 PBMC samples obtained at surgery. Overall study results and their limits: Confirming at a functional level the hypothesis that regional TCRs recognize regional mutations was considered to require additional single-cell paired TCR alpha and beta sequencing. Ubiquitous expanded tumor TCRs were detected in blood more often at tumor resection than at routine follow-up.

The label giving this sample's time point can be read as: sample taken at primary tumor resection. The donors were fewer than 90 patients from the lung TRACERx cohort who had early-stage, untreated non-small cell lung cancer. Whole RNA extracted from tumor and nontumor lung tissue, or from cryopreserved PBMC samples, was used for TCR sequencing without cell sorting. Only patients with enough RNA available from two or more tumor regions were chosen for TCR sequencing. The germline V gene sets CDR1 to SGHDN and CDR2 to FVKESK. Trimming at the junction amounts to 2 bases on V and 1 base on J, and the germline ends lie 17 bases apart. There are 17 amino acids in the CDR3, from cysteine to phenylalanine inclusive. The entry retains the CDR3 DNA only, 51 bases that are in frame from base 1. The protocol used for the library was 5' RACE. Data came from a NextSeq 500. To allow correction of PCR and sequencing errors, the TCR library protocol tagged every TCR cDNA molecule with a unique molecular identifier. The paper's processing steps were these. TCR identification, UMI-based error correction and CDR3 extraction were all carried out with Decombinator tools. TCRs above a frequency of 2 per 1,000, corresponding to the top 1% of the tumor frequency distribution, were defined as expanded. Rényi diversity was computed with the R vegan package after subsampling each repertoire 100 times to 5,000 TCRs. CDR3 similarity networks were constructed using string-kernel similarity of amino acid triplets, with links drawn between CDR3s whose pairwise similarity was above 0.82. The public reads were reanalyzed by TCRdb: fastp trimming at Q25, MiXCR alignment, in-frame beta chains only. Entries that share a CDR3 protein sequence are merged under the most common genes and DNA. V and J calls and clone size were set by TCRdb, not the authors. The sample contains some 22,000 distinct CDR3 sequences, just under 6% of them found a single time. About 37% of the sample lies in the top ten.

This clonotype was seen many times. No cognate antigen has been identified for it. Base qualities are missing; no much larger clone stands one base away. This material consisted of PBMCs, taken at surgery. The chain was built from TRBV14 and TRBJ2-5; the D region possibly corresponds to TRBD2 (6 bases align). This receptor was taken from a male donor with early-stage non-small cell lung cancer. The bases are TGTGCCAGCAGCCAAAGGGTGACTAGTTGGATCCAAGAGACCCAGTACTTC. It specifies CASSQRVTSWIQETQYF. The CDR3 plus the reference TRBV14 and TRBJ2-5 genes for the other parts give the full variable domain: EAGVTQFPSHSVIEKGQTVTLRCDPISGHDNLYWYRRVMGKEIKFLLHFVKESKQDESGMPNNRFLAERTGGTYSTLKVQPAELEDSGVYFCASSQRVTSWIQETQYFGPGTRLLVL.